This T cell receptor (beta chain) was retrieved from a study of T cells after yellow fever vaccination (dated 2019 in TCRdb). About the full investigation: The SMART-Seq v4 Ultra Low Input RNA kit was used to prepare libraries from fractions with low cell numbers. Bulk TCR alpha and beta repertoires were sequenced longitudinally to track T-cell clones before and after primary and booster YFV17D yellow fever vaccination. The cohort comprised two healthy male donors, one aged 18 to 30 and one aged 30 to 39 years. Blood was drawn at multiple timepoints before and after primary and secondary immunization, with bulk PBMC replicates and cell subsets isolated.

Relative to germline, V is 5 bases shorter and J is 1 base shorter, with 9 bases between their ends. The CDR3 runs 13 residues from the cysteine to the valine. CDR3 DNA only is kept here, 39 bases in frame from base 1. Via the germline V gene, CDR1 is MNHNS and CDR2 SASEGT. Note on this clonotype: Its target antigen remains unknown. Base qualities are not recorded, but no much larger clone differs from it by a single base.

Synthesis of TCR cDNA relied on 5'RACE template switching, a step that introduced a universal primer site along with unique molecular identifiers. Priming for cDNA synthesis came from both the TCR alpha and TCR beta constant segments. Libraries were amplified in two PCR steps, with sample barcodes and sequencing adapters added in the second step. Sequencing of the libraries was done on either Illumina HiSeq 2500 (2x100 bp) or NovaSeq (2x150 bp). The study's processing was this. MIGEC was used to demultiplex reads and collapse the reads into UMI consensus sequences, and MiXCR was used for V(D)J alignment. Clonotypes responding to the vaccine were identified with edgeR on replicate PBMC samples, with the criteria of FDR below 0.01 and a log2 fold change above 5 up to day 15. Each bulk clonotype was labeled CD4 or CD8 based on which sequenced repertoire, CD4 or CD8, contained the clonotype at higher abundance. In-frame beta chains were kept once TCRdb had trimmed the public reads at Q25 with fastp and called clones with MiXCR. Rows with a matching CDR3 protein are joined into one entry that keeps the most common DNA and genes. Here the V and J calls rest on TCRdb's processing, not on the authors' analysis. The table for this sample lists some 350,000 distinct CDR3 sequences; 8.7% of them were counted only once. The ten largest clones capture 18% of the sample.

What the authors observed across the whole study: Because the study included only a couple of donors, the extent to which the findings can be generalized is limited. Compared with the primary T-cell response, the secondary T-cell response was faster but weaker, reaching its peak on day 5 rather than on day 15. Most clones expanded after primary vaccination (around 96% of CD4 and about 85% of CD8) were re-detected after the booster, suggesting that broad memory maintenance occurred. Computational filtering was needed because FACS-sorted repertoires could contain abundant contaminating clonotypes from the bulk population. A small share of clonotypes occurred in both CD4 and CD8 compartments, likely arising from convergent recombination.

What this sample's treatment or condition label stands for: live attenuated yellow fever vaccine strain. At each blood-draw timepoint, two biological replicates of bulk PBMCs were collected. PBMCs were isolated from peripheral blood using a standard Ficoll-Paque protocol. TriZol was used to extract RNA from bulk PBMCs, from CD4 and CD8 fractions, and from dextramer-positive and dextramer-negative fractions. The TCR originated in a man aged 18 to 35 who received the YFV17D yellow fever vaccine. The sequencing here drew on PBMCs, taken on the day of the first yellow fever vaccination. The chain uses TRBV6-1 and TRBJ2-7; no D segment can be confidently identified. This receptor has the CDR3 CASSPAGSYEQYV. The DNA reads TGTGCCAGCAGTCCCGCAGGTTCCTACGAGCAGTACGTC.